Listed below are T cell receptor beta chains from one sample, sequenced in a study of vaccination and CD4 T cells after COVID-19. No antigens are known for them. TCRdb processed the PCR reads anew with MiXCR; each CDR3 protein has one entry. The sample yields roughly 6,100 distinct CDR3 sequences, over 40% seen once. The specimen sequenced was CD4+ T cells from blood, cultured in vitro. Receptors originate from a human donor in good health. The CDR3 runs from the conserved cysteine through the conserved F or W. The D gene is left open where the match is weak. A clone size is listed for some rows: how often the clone was seen (once, few, many), or a class if it is expanded.

>TRBV20-1|NA|TRBJ2-5|NA
TGCAGTGCTAGCAGGGGGGCAGACCAAGAGACCCAGTACTTC
CSASRGADQETQYF
>TRBV12-3/TRBV12-4|NA|TRBJ1-6|TRBD1
TGTGCCAGCAACCCGACAGGGCATTCACCCCTCCACTTT
CASNPTGHSPLHF
>TRBV2|NA|TRBJ2-7|TRBD1
TGTGCCAGCAGTGTACCTAGGACAGGGGTCGAGCAGTACTTC
CASSVPRTGVEQYF
>TRBV6-1|NA|TRBJ1-2|NA
TGTGCCAGCAGTGACACCCCTAACTATGGCTACACCTTC
CASSDTPNYGYTF
>TRBV6-1|few|TRBJ2-1|NA
TGTGCCAGCCGCCCGACTGGCGATGAGCAGTTCTTC
CASRPTGDEQFF
>TRBV15|few|TRBJ2-5|TRBD1
TGTGCCACCAGCAGATCTCTCCTGGGACAGGGACTTCAAGAGACCCAGTACTTC
CATSRSLLGQGLQETQYF
>TRBV15|few|TRBJ2-7|TRBD1
TGTGCCACCAGCAGAGATGCACAGGGGGTGAGGGAGCAGTACTTC
CATSRDAQGVREQYF
>TRBV6-1|few|TRBJ2-7|NA
TGTGCCAGCAGCCAGGGTCACGAGCAGTACTTC
CASSQGHEQYF
>TRBV18|NA|TRBJ1-2|NA
TGTGCCAGCTCACGCCCAGGGGAGGTACGTGGCTACACCTTC
CASSRPGEVRGYTF
>TRBV9|NA|TRBJ1-6|NA
TGTGCCAGCAGCGTCGGGACATTAACTAATTCACCCCTCCACTTT
CASSVGTLTNSPLHF
>TRBV7-9|few|TRBJ2-1|TRBD1
TGTGCCAGCAGGGTCGACAGGGGGAGTGGGTTCTTC
CASRVDRGSGFF
>TRBV20-1|few|TRBJ1-1|NA
TGCAGTGCTCCCGCGTGGTACACTGAAGCTTTCTTT
CSAPAWYTEAFF
>TRBV6-1|medium-sized|TRBJ1-2|TRBD1
TGTGCCAGCGCCAATGGACAGGCACCGTATGGCTACACCTTC
CASANGQAPYGYTF
>TRBV12-3/TRBV12-4|NA|TRBJ1-5|TRBD1
TGTGCCAGCAGTCCAGAAGACAGGGAAAATCAGCCCCAGCATTTT
CASSPEDRENQPQHF
>TRBV5-8|NA|TRBJ2-7|TRBD1
TGTGCCAGCAGCGTCGACAGGGGGCTGGAAGAGCAGTACTTC
CASSVDRGLEEQYF
>TRBV7-3|NA|TRBJ2-3|NA
TGTGCCAGCAGCCTAATTTCTAGCACAGATACGCAGTATTTT
CASSLISSTDTQYF
>TRBV12-3/TRBV12-4|NA|TRBJ1-6|NA
TGTGCCAGCAAAGGACAGCCGAACTCACCCCTCCACTTT
CASKGQPNSPLHF
>TRBV5-1|NA|TRBJ1-1|NA
TGCGCCAGCAGCCCCCAAGAAGGAAGCACTGAAGCTTTCTTT
CASSPQEGSTEAFF
>TRBV11-2|NA|TRBJ1-6|TRBD1
TGTGCCAGCAGTCTCTGGACAGGGGGCGCTTCACCCCTCCACTTT
CASSLWTGGASPLHF
>TRBV6-4|few|TRBJ1-2|TRBD1
TGTGCCAGCAGTGAGGCCGGGACAGGGGGCTATGGCTACACCTTC
CASSEAGTGGYGYTF
>TRBV6-1|NA|TRBJ1-2|NA
TGTGCCAGCCCGGGGCAGAACTATGGCTACACCTTC
CASPGQNYGYTF
>TRBV27|few|TRBJ1-5|NA
TGTGCCAGCAGTTTACGTGGGCTGCAATACAATCAGCCCCAGCATTTT
CASSLRGLQYNQPQHF
>TRBV12-3/TRBV12-4|NA|TRBJ1-1|NA
TGTGCCAGCAGTCCGGACAGCATGAACACTGAAGCTTTCTTT
CASSPDSMNTEAFF
>TRBV18|NA|TRBJ1-1|NA
TGTGCCAGCTCACCGACAGCCTCAGTCGAAGCTTTCTTT
CASSPTASVEAFF
>TRBV4-2|NA|TRBJ2-2|TRBD2
TGTGCCAGCAGCCAAGCGCGGGGGGCTAACACCGGGGAGCTGTTTTTT
CASSQARGANTGELFF
>TRBV7-8|few|TRBJ1-2|TRBD1
TGTGCCAGCAGCCTTGGGACAGGGGACTATGGCTACACCTTC
CASSLGTGDYGYTF
>TRBV2|NA|TRBJ2-1|NA
TGTGCCAGCGAAAGGAATCCACCCTACAATGAGCAGTTCTTC
CASERNPPYNEQFF
>TRBV15|NA|TRBJ2-2|NA
TGTGCCACCAGCAGAGGACAGCCAGTGAACACCGGGGAGCTGTTTTTT
CATSRGQPVNTGELFF
>TRBV20-1|few|TRBJ2-1|NA
TGCAGTGCTAGCCTCTGGGGGAGTGGGTATGAGCAGTTCTTC
CSASLWGSGYEQFF
>TRBV20-1|few|TRBJ1-6|NA
TGCAGTGCTAGGGTACAGAGAAGCTCCTATAATTCACCCCTCCACTTT
CSARVQRSSYNSPLHF
>TRBV20-1|few|TRBJ1-1|NA
TGCAGTGCTAGGGGGGGATCCACTGAAGCTTTCTTT
CSARGGSTEAFF
>TRBV20-1|NA|TRBJ1-6|NA
TGCAGTGCTCAAGACATCTCGGATTCACCCCTCCACTTT
CSAQDISDSPLHF
>TRBV6-5|NA|TRBJ1-5|NA
TGTGCCAGCAGTTACGGTAGAGATCAGCCCCAGCATTTT
CASSYGRDQPQHF
>TRBV20-1|few|TRBJ1-2|NA
TGCAGTCCTCATTTCCAGCCCCATGGCTACACCTTC
CSPHFQPHGYTF
>TRBV2|NA|TRBJ1-5|TRBD1
TGTGCCAGCAACGGGGGGACAGGGAATCAGCCCCAGCATTTT
CASNGGTGNQPQHF
>TRBV10-3|few|TRBJ1-5|NA
TGTGCCATCAGTGAGCAGGGAGGTCAGCCCCAGCATTTT
CAISEQGGQPQHF
>TRBV7-6|NA|TRBJ1-3|NA
TGTGCCAGCAGCTTAGACAGGAGCTCTGGAAACACCATATATTTT
CASSLDRSSGNTIYF
>TRBV7-6|few|TRBJ1-5|NA
TGTGCCAGCAGCCCCAGGTGGCTAGAGGATCAGCCCCAGCATTTT
CASSPRWLEDQPQHF
>TRBV6-4|NA|TRBJ1-2|TRBD1
TGTGCCAGCGCCCCCGGGACAGGGGCTGGCTACACCTTC
CASAPGTGAGYTF
>TRBV11-2|NA|TRBJ1-1|TRBD1
TGTGCCAGCAGCTCACGGGCAGGGGGCGCGGGCACTGAAGCTTTCTTT
CASSSRAGGAGTEAFF
>TRBV6-4|NA|TRBJ1-1|TRBD1
TGTGCCAGCACCCCTTCCCCGGGACAGACTGAAGCTTTCTTT
CASTPSPGQTEAFF
>TRBV20-1|few|TRBJ1-1|NA
TGCAGTGTATTATACTTGGGGACTGAAGCTTTCTTT
CSVLYLGTEAFF
>TRBV10-3|NA|TRBJ2-7|TRBD1
TGTGCCAGCGGACAGGCGTACGAGCAGTACTTC
CASGQAYEQYF
>TRBV27|NA|TRBJ2-1|NA
TGTGCCAGCAGTCAACACAGGGACCTACTATACAATGAGCAGTTCTTC
CASSQHRDLLYNEQFF
>TRBV28|NA|TRBJ2-7|NA
TGTGCCAGCAGTTCGGGGAGTAAGGGGCAGTACTTC
CASSSGSKGQYF
>TRBV2|NA|TRBJ2-5|TRBD2
TGTGCCAGCACTTTCGGACTAGCGGGGGGATGGGGAGAGACCCAGTACTTC
CASTFGLAGGWGETQYF
>TRBV7-9|NA|TRBJ1-1|NA
TGTGCCAGCAGCTCGGGAACAGGGCCAACTTACACTGAAGCTTTCTTT
CASSSGTGPTYTEAFF
>TRBV15|NA|TRBJ2-3|TRBD2
TGTGCCACCAGCACTAGCGGGGGGGCCACAGATACGCAGTATTTT
CATSTSGGATDTQYF
>TRBV7-7|NA|TRBJ2-2|TRBD1
TGTGCCAGCAGCCCTAGACAGGGGGACGCCGGGGAGCTGTTTTTT
CASSPRQGDAGELFF
>TRBV5-1|few|TRBJ1-1|NA
TGCGCCAGCAGCCCGGGAGCGATGAACCTGAACACTGAAGCTTTCTTT
CASSPGAMNLNTEAFF
>TRBV6-5|NA|TRBJ1-1|TRBD1
TGTGCCAGCAGTTACGGGTCGAGGGGGCCGAACACTGAAGCTTTCTTT
CASSYGSRGPNTEAFF
>TRBV6-1|NA|TRBJ1-2|NA
TGTGCCAGCAGTAAGACAGCTAACTATGGCTACACCTTC
CASSKTANYGYTF
>TRBV9|NA|TRBJ2-5|NA
TGTGCCAGCAGCGTAGCCCCCAGTCAAGAGACCCAGTACTTC
CASSVAPSQETQYF
>TRBV5-4|NA|TRBJ1-1|NA
TGTGCCAGCAGCTTGGAGCCAGGGGCTCCGAACACTGAAGCTTTCTTT
CASSLEPGAPNTEAFF